Detailed here is one TCR beta chain. Its antigen remains unknown. PCR amplification relied on 60 Vbeta primers (plus 13 Jbeta primers). Generated by immunoSEQ multiplex PCR, the TCRdb table keeps only in-frame clones and is missing some. The sample includes fewer than 250,000 clones, 76% seen only once; the top ten take 0.55% to 0.75%. This specimen comes from a study of cytomegalovirus exposure and HLA in healthy donors. Study results and limitations: Trimming of TCR beta V- and J-genes showed a link, identified in a later analysis, to a missense DCLRE1C variant. Presence/absence analyses assumed roughly uniform sequencing depth across donors, which may not hold.

The CDR3 sequence is 12 residues long. V lost 7 bases to trimming and J lost 10 bases; unmatched junction nucleotides: 1. Germline V gene data show CDR1 as MNHEY and CDR2 as SVGAGI. This chain connects TRBV6-5 to TRBJ2-1, with 13 bases fitting TRBD2. The TCR originated in a man younger than 30 in good health and CMV-seronegative. Material for sequencing was PBMCs. The CDR3 protein is CASKGLAGEQFF. CDR3 sequence (DNA): TGTGCCAGCAAGGGACTAGCGGGAGAGCAGTTCTTC.